The clone carrying this T cell receptor beta chain has just one count. Its antigen is still unknown. Documented time point: patch test 1, 2 weeks after DPC sensitization. Treatment meaning: therapeutic diphenylcyclopropenone sensitization with weekly scalp DPC. Trimming removed 3 bases from V and 5 bases from J; junction bases left unmatched: 12. This CDR3 comprises 17 residues. Germline lookup yields CDR1 SGDLS and CDR2 YYNGEE. The data were obtained in a study of human T cells and chemical hapten exposure. Study information: It was small differences in pooled library volume that mainly caused per-sample TCR yields to vary. Study-wide findings and caveats: Sensitizing with DPC caused no change in TCRs above 1 in 1000 frequency.

TCRdb re-analysed the RACE reads in MiXCR, keeping a single row per CDR3 protein. Altogether about 69,000 distinct CDR3 sequences are present, about 32% being singletons, with the ten largest covering roughly 9.8%. The receptor's source is a man in his forties with alopecia areata. Some clones in this sample may be carry-over from other donors' samples. V and J are TRBV9 and TRBJ2-2; 8 bases align to TRBD1. Material: whole blood, obtained in connection with sensitization to the hapten diphenylcyclopropenone (DPC). The CDR3 region has the DNA TGTGCCAGCAGCGAGAGGGTAGGGACAGGCTTAACCGGGGAGCTGTTTTTT. It specifies CASSERVGTGLTGELFF.